This T cell receptor (beta chain) was identified in a study of cytomegalovirus exposure and HLA in healthy donors. General study findings and limits: Most of the TCR beta V segments (in an earlier analysis) were productive either about 87% or about 30% of the time.

The J segment lost 1 base and the V segment lost 3 bases, leaving 9 bases of the junction unmatched. The CDR3 extends over 17 amino acids. Germline CDR1 and CDR2: MDHEN and SYDVKM. As to this clone: Antigen specificity is unknown.

The PCR had 60 Vbeta and 13 Jbeta primers. TCRdb keeps only in-frame clones here, not all; method: immunoSEQ multiplex PCR. Here the sample table reports about 150,000 clones. The chain joins TRBV28 to TRBJ2-1; 7 bases are shared with TRBD2. Specimen: PBMCs. The source of this sequence is a man aged 30-40 years in good health and CMV-seronegative. The DNA for the CDR3 is TGTGCCAGCAGTTTTATGGCTAGCGGACGATCCTACAATGAGCAGTTCTTC. The encoded protein is CASSFMASGRSYNEQFF.